Each of the 15 T cell receptor beta chains below was sequenced from the same sample in a study of control samples from healthy donors and cancer patients. TCRdb keeps only in-frame clones here, not all; method: immunoSEQ multiplex PCR. Of 130,000 or so clones listed, roughly 90% were seen once; the top ten hold around 3%. The sample comprised blood. The receptors shown here come from a man between 50 and 59 years old in good health.

J is TRBJ2-3 and V is TRBV30; 7 bases match TRBD1. The germline CDR1 and CDR2 sequences are GTSNPN and SVGIG (reference sequence). The CDR3 loop spans 14 amino acids. J lost 0 bases, V lost 2 bases, and 2 bases had no gene match. This CDR3 reads CAWSTGQSTDTQYF. The CDR3 bases are TGTGCCTGGAGTACGGGACAGAGCACAGATACGCAGTATTTT.

This chain joins TRBV30 and TRBJ2-3; maybe TRBD2 (5 bases). The CDR3 has 13 amino acids. Looked up from germline, CDR1 is GTSNPN and CDR2 is SVGIG (reference sequence). V shed 2 bases and J shed 6 bases, with 12 bases lying between them. This CDR3 is CAWSTPPGDTQYF. The CDR3 region has the DNA TGTGCCTGGAGTACGCCCCCGGGGGATACGCAGTATTTT. Drawing the rest from reference TRBV30 and TRBJ2-3, the complete variable domain is SQTIHQWPATLVQPVGSPLSLECTVEGTSNPNLYWYRQAAGRGLQLLFYSVGIGQISSEVPQNLSASRPQDRQFILSSKKLLLSDSGFYLCAWSTPPGDTQYFGPGTRLTVL.

This rearrangement joins TRBV2 to TRBJ2-1; D call uncertain. Trimming shortened V by 3 bases and J by 0 bases, and 0 bases separated the two germline ends. The CDR3 contains 12 residues. Germline-derived CDR1 and CDR2 are SNHLY and FYNNEI. The chain's CDR3 is CASSDSYNEQFF. Here the CDR3 DNA reads TGTGCCAGCAGTGACTCCTACAATGAGCAGTTCTTC.

Written as DNA, the CDR3 is TGTGCCAGCAGCTTATACAGGAACACTGAAGCTTTCTTT. Translation: CASSLYRNTEAFF. The chain uses TRBV7-3 and TRBJ1-1; D gene unclear. Germline values: CDR1 SGHTA, CDR2 FQGTGA. V dropped 2 bases and J dropped 1 base, with 5 bases sitting between them. The CDR3 runs 13 residues.

This chain uses TRBV28 with TRBJ1-5; no clear D. V dropped 3 bases and J dropped 3 bases, with 12 bases sitting between them. The germline V gene encodes CDR1 MDHEN and CDR2 SYDVKM. CDR3 length: 15 residues. Here the CDR3 reads CASSFREGANQPQHF. CDR3 nucleotide sequence: TGTGCCAGCAGTTTCCGGGAAGGTGCCAATCAGCCCCAGCATTTT. Full variable domain (missing parts from reference TRBV28 and TRBJ1-5): DVKVTQSSRYLVKRTGEKVFLECVQDMDHENMFWYRQDPGLGLRLIYFSYDVKMKEKGDIPEGYSVSREKKERFSLILESASTNQTSMYLCASSFREGANQPQHFGDGTRLSIL.

This clone has only one observation. V gene TRBV6-4 combines with J gene TRBJ2-7; D not certain. The germline CDR1 and CDR2 sequences are MRHNA and SNTAGT. This CDR3 region has 18 residues. Trimming pared 3 bases from V and 3 bases from J, leaving 24 bases between. The CDR3 DNA sequence: TGTGCCAGCAGTGAAGTCCCGGCCGCCCGTATCCGCAACTACGAGCAGTACTTC. Translation gives CASSEVPAARIRNYEQYF.

The chain recombines TRBV7-8 with TRBJ1-6, with a tentative D call TRBD1 (5 bases). V was pared by 2 bases and J by 6 bases, with 8 bases between. Germline CDR1 reads SGHVS; CDR2 reads FQNEAQ. This CDR3 is built from 14 residues. DNA for the CDR3: TGTGCCAGCAGCTTATTCGGGGGTAATTCACCCCTCCACTTT. It encodes CASSLFGGNSPLHF.

This chain uses TRBV5-1 with TRBJ2-3; TRBD2 matches 15 bases. With V trimmed by 7 bases and J by 0 bases, 9 bases remained unmatched. CDR1 and CDR2 from the germline V gene are SGHRS and YFSETQ. The length of the CDR3 is 18 residues. CDR3 residues: CASVEEGLAGGSTDTQYF. Written as DNA, the CDR3 is TGCGCCAGCGTTGAAGAGGGACTAGCGGGGGGTAGCACAGATACGCAGTATTTT. Complete variable domain (other parts from reference TRBV5-1 and TRBJ2-3): KAGVTQTPRYLIKTRGQQVTLSCSPISGHRSVSWYQQTPGQGLQFLFEYFSETQRNKGNFPGRFSGRQFSNSRSEMNVSTLELGDSALYLCASVEEGLAGGSTDTQYFGPGTRLTVL.

This chain links TRBV6-6 with TRBJ1-2, with D possibly matching TRBD1 (6 bases). The germline V gene has CDR1 MNHNY and CDR2 SVGAGI (reference sequence). V lost 6 bases and J 2 bases, leaving 10 bases between the germline ends. This CDR3 spans 13 amino acids. The CDR3 loop is CASRADRNYGYTF. Written as DNA, the CDR3 is TGTGCCAGCAGAGCTGACAGGAACTATGGCTACACCTTC.

The rearrangement uses TRBV27 and TRBJ2-7; possibly TRBD1 or TRBD2 for D (5 bases each). The CDR3 runs 14 residues. V lost 6 bases and J lost 3, with 15 bases in between. Germline V gene data show CDR1 as MNHEY and CDR2 as SMNVEV (reference sequence). CDR3 protein: CASSRGPGSYEQYF. The CDR3 DNA sequence: TGTGCCAGCAGCCGGGGCCCGGGGAGCTACGAGCAGTACTTC.

The J gene is TRBJ2-1, the V gene TRBV4-1, with no clear D. The CDR3 has 15 amino acids. In germline, CDR1 is MGHRA, CDR2 YSYEKL. V was clipped by 5 bases and J by 3 bases, with 14 bases between them. The CDR3 sequence: CASSETLADYNEQFF. CDR3 in DNA: TGCGCCAGCAGCGAAACCTTGGCAGACTACAATGAGCAGTTCTTC.

This sequence joins TRBV19 and TRBJ2-7; D gene uncertain. The CDR3 sequence is 14 residues long. Germline V gene lookup returns CDR1 LNHDA and CDR2 SQIVND (reference sequence). Trimming removed 6 bases at V and 4 bases at J, with 16 bases between. The CDR3: CASSPGVMPYEQYF. CDR3 in DNA: TGTGCCAGTAGCCCGGGTGTTATGCCTTACGAGCAGTACTTC.

The genes are TRBV6-5 and TRBJ1-2; D gene ambiguous. Germline V CDR1 and CDR2: MNHEY, SVGAGI. V dropped 0 bases and J dropped 4 bases, with 6 bases sitting between them. The CDR3 covers 13 residues. The CDR3 nucleotides read TGTGCCAGCAGTTACTCTGCAGGCTATGGCTACACCTTC. The encoded protein is CASSYSAGYGYTF.

The rearrangement uses TRBV10-3 and TRBJ2-7, with TRBD1 as a possible D gene (6 bases). CDR3 length: 14 amino acids. V lost 10 bases to trimming and J lost 0 bases, with 16 bases between them. Looked up from germline, CDR1 is ENHRY and CDR2 is SYGVKD. In DNA form, the CDR3 reads TGTGCCACCACCCCGGTACAGGGCTCCTACGAGCAGTACTTC. It encodes CATTPVQGSYEQYF.

This sequence joins TRBV3-1 (or the pseudogene TRBV3-2) and TRBJ1-1; D is unresolved. Trimming removed 4 bases at V and 2 bases at J, with 11 bases between. The CDR3 runs to 14 residues. Germline V gives CDR1 LGHDT, CDR2 YNNKEL (reference sequence). CDR3 DNA sequence: TGTGCCAGCAGCCTAGGTGTAGCAAACACTGAAGCTTTCTTT. Translated: CASSLGVANTEAFF.